This TCR beta chain comes out of a study of cytomegalovirus exposure and HLA in healthy donors. This CDR3 contains 19 residues. The germline V gene has CDR1 SGHDT and CDR2 YYEEEE. V gave up 4 bases and J gave up 0 bases; unmatched junction bases: 13. Amplification used 60 Vbeta primers and 13 Jbeta primers. TCRdb's copy holds only in-frame clones and misses some; the assay was immunoSEQ multiplex PCR. The repertoire consists of about 69,000 clones, with 65% to 70% occurring once and the leading ten covering roughly 9.8%. This clonotype was sampled from a woman between 25 and 40 years old in good health and CMV-seronegative. The chain recombines TRBV5-6 with TRBJ2-1; 10 nucleotides align to TRBD2. Sequenced: PBMCs. The CDR3 region has the DNA TGTGCCAGCAGCCTTAGCGGGGGGAACCTACCGAGCTCCTACAATGAGCAGTTCTTC. It encodes CASSLSGGNLPSSYNEQFF.